The 10 T cell receptor beta chains below come from one sample, sequenced in a study of cytomegalovirus exposure and HLA in healthy donors (dated by TCRdb to about 2017). The library was built by means of the immunoSEQ multiplex PCR assay. TCRdb took over this immuneACCESS table, retaining in-frame rearrangements with V and J assigned. Such tables are incomplete; in checked studies, under half of the missing clones stem from an unresolved V gene, and the remainder is unexplained. The table for this sample lists some 140,000 clones; around four fifths of them were counted only once. Approximately 1.4% of the sample is held by the ten biggest clonotypes. What was sequenced was PBMCs. The source is a woman aged 30 to 39 in good health and CMV-seronegative.

Here the CDR3 DNA reads TGCGCCAGCAGCAGGCCTAGCGGGGGGGCCGATGAGCAGTTCTTC. It translates to CASSRPSGGADEQFF. The V call is TRBV5-1, the J call TRBJ2-1, with 12 bases identical to TRBD2. The CDR3 extends over 15 amino acids. With 4 bases clipped from V and 8 bases from J, the junction kept 7 bases outside the gene matches. CDR1 is SGHRS, CDR2 YFSETQ, per germline.

This sequence joins TRBV9 and TRBJ1-1; D might be TRBD1 (6 bases). Germline V gene lookup returns CDR1 SGDLS and CDR2 YYNGEE. CDR3 length: 15 amino acids. Trimming removed 3 bases from V and 2 bases from J, with 14 bases in between. CDR3 sequence reads: CASSAQGGGNTEAFF. The CDR3, as DNA: TGTGCCAGCAGCGCCCAGGGAGGGGGAAACACTGAAGCTTTCTTT.

J is TRBJ1-1 and V is TRBV6-5, with D perhaps TRBD1 (6 bases). V lost 2 bases, J lost 9 bases, and 10 bases lay in between. This CDR3 has 12 residues. The germline gives CDR1 MNHEY, CDR2 SVGAGI. The CDR3 is CASSYGQSKAFF. The CDR3 DNA is TGTGCCAGCAGTTACGGACAGAGTAAAGCTTTCTTT.

This rearrangement joins TRBV2 to TRBJ1-6, with 10 bases fitting TRBD1. Germline V CDR1 and CDR2: SNHLY, FYNNEI. This CDR3 region has 14 residues. V gave up 6 bases and J gave up 9 bases; unmatched junction bases: 5. CDR3 nucleotides: TGTGCCAGCAGGACAGGGGGCACCAGTTCACCCCTCCACTTT. It yields the protein CASRTGGTSSPLHF.

The V gene is TRBV7-6, the J gene TRBJ2-7; TRBD2 matches 8 bases. The junction had 3 bases not matched to a gene; V was cut back by 6 bases and J by 2 bases. The CDR3 contains 13 residues. Germline CDR1 and CDR2: SGHVS and FNYEAQ. The CDR3 nucleotides are TGTGCCAGCAGTCGGGGGGGTACCTACGAGCAGTACTTC. This translates into CASSRGGTYEQYF.

This chain joins TRBV7-9 and TRBJ2-1; TRBD2 matches at 8 bases. Germline V gives CDR1 SEHNR, CDR2 FQNEAQ (reference sequence). J was trimmed by 4 bases and V by 2 bases; bases with no gene match: 4. CDR3 length equals 15 residues. The CDR3 sequence: CASSLQRGRYNEQFF. DNA of the CDR3: TGTGCCAGCAGCTTACAGCGGGGGAGATACAATGAGCAGTTCTTC.

The rearrangement uses TRBV6-6 and TRBJ2-2, with D possibly matching TRBD1 (5 bases). Germline V lookup: CDR1 MNHNY, CDR2 SVGAGI (reference sequence). The CDR3 covers 15 residues. This CDR3 reads CAAFTGRPNTGELFF. The CDR3 nucleotides are TGTGCGGCCTTTACAGGAAGACCGAACACCGGGGAGCTGTTTTTT.

The CDR3: CASSPSGDSYEQYF. The CDR3 coding sequence is TGTGCCAGCTCCCCCTCGGGGGACTCCTACGAGCAGTACTTC. This chain joins TRBV18 and TRBJ2-7, with D possibly being TRBD2 (6 bases). Per germline, CDR1 KGHSH and CDR2 LQKENI. V was trimmed by 6 bases and J by 0 bases, leaving 12 bases between them. This CDR3 comprises 14 residues.

J is TRBJ1-2 and V is TRBV19, with 8 positions matching TRBD1. Losses at the gene ends were 3 bases for V and 9 bases for J; bases not matched to a gene: 3. Germline CDR1 reads LNHDA; CDR2 reads SQIVND (reference sequence). CDR3 size: 12 residues. The CDR3 coding sequence is TGTGCCAGTAGTATCGGGACAGGCAGCTACACCTTC. Amino acid sequence: CASSIGTGSYTF.

This chain joins TRBV5-1 and TRBJ1-1, with 11 bases that match TRBD1. This CDR3 has 17 amino acids. After removal of 4 bases from V and 4 bases from J, the junction contained 12 bases not matched to a gene. The germline V gene encodes CDR1 SGHRS and CDR2 YFSETQ. For the CDR3, the DNA is TGCGCCAGCAGCGTCGGACAGGGGGCTATGTGGGGCACTGAAGCTTTCTTT. This codes for CASSVGQGAMWGTEAFF. Full variable domain (remainder filled in from reference TRBV5-1 and TRBJ1-1): KAGVTQTPRYLIKTRGQQVTLSCSPISGHRSVSWYQQTPGQGLQFLFEYFSETQRNKGNFPGRFSGRQFSNSRSEMNVSTLELGDSALYLCASSVGQGAMWGTEAFFGQGTRLTVV.